The sequence of this TCR beta chain was determined in a study of shared clonotypes between healthy human individuals. Study-wide background: The composition of the donors was a couple of women and a few men aged 18 to 49. Study findings and constraints: Non-shared clonotypes were found to have lower generation probabilities than the clonotypes that were shared by all four of the sorted-subset donors.

Germline lookup yields CDR1 LGHNT and CDR2 FRNRAP. This CDR3 is built from 15 residues. V lost 2 bases to trimming and J lost 6 bases, with 16 bases between them. In the case of this clone: The antigen is not known.

Data came from immunoSEQ multiplex PCR; TCRdb stores just in-frame clones and leaves some out. There are just over 2,000,000 clones in the sample; roughly 96% occur only once, and 0.1% to 0.15% lies in the top ten. The sample taken for sequencing was naive CD4+ T cells sorted from blood. Subset given: CD45RA+ positively selected. The chain is built from TRBV12-5 and TRBJ1-1, with a weak D call TRBD1 (6 bases). This receptor was taken from a man between 18 and 29 years old in good health. The CDR3: CASGLHVGGGSEAFF. CDR3 DNA sequence: TGTGCTAGTGGTTTGCACGTTGGGGGGGGCTCTGAAGCTTTCTTT.